The clone carrying this TCR beta chain was seen only a few times. Its specificity is unknown. The data stem from a study of cytomegalovirus exposure and HLA in healthy donors. Study information: Later analysis reported that the 130 or so validation repertoires shared the platform of the roughly 680 first-cohort repertoires. The study, taken as a whole, reports: Many donors shared some public TCRs, even though most TCR sequences were rare. The tendency of first-cohort TCR clusters to co-occur in the 90 to 150 validation repertoires emerged from a later analysis. Confirmation in vitro established that a few CMV-associated chains were specific for CMV antigens.

Germline V CDR1 and CDR2: SGHRS, YFSETQ. V lost 3 bases, J lost 0 bases, and 15 bases lay in between. The length of the CDR3 is 16 residues. Clones were sequenced by immunoSEQ multiplex PCR, and TCRdb holds only the in-frame ones, with some missing. The sample holds some 41,000 clones, over 85% seen once. The sequence was collected from a woman younger than 35 in good health and CMV-seronegative. Input material: PBMCs. J is TRBJ1-2 and V is TRBV5-1, with D tentatively TRBD1 (5 bases). In nucleotides, the CDR3 is TGCGCCAGCAGCTCAGGGAAACCTCAAGCTAACTATGGCTACACCTTC. Encoded protein: CASSSGKPQANYGYTF.